A single T cell receptor (beta chain) is shown here with its context. The data are from a study of B cell selection in AIRE deficiency. V was shortened by 0 bases and J by 8 bases, with 8 bases between the two germline ends. CDR1 and CDR2 (germline): SGHRS, YFSETQ. The CDR3 consists of 12 residues. CD4+CD127+ cells were sorted as the conventional CD4 T cells. Sequencing was performed with immunoSEQ multiplex PCR; in TCRdb, only in-frame clones are kept and a portion is missing. The sample lists 20,000 to 30,000 clones; approximately 97% were seen once. Sequencing input: conventional CD4+ T cells sorted from PBMCs. This sequence originates from a human donor with AIRE deficiency. This chain links TRBV5-1 with TRBJ1-2, with no clear D. CDR3 DNA: TGCGCCAGCAGCTTGGGGGGTGGCGGCTACACCTTC. Translation: CASSLGGGGYTF.